The clone carrying this T cell receptor (beta chain) occurred once. The data were produced by immunoSEQ multiplex PCR, yet TCRdb's version contains in-frame clones alone and is incomplete. Of about 20,000 clones in the sample, roughly 86% were seen once. The data were obtained in a study of PD-1 blockade in mismatch repair-deficient tumors. V was cut by 7 bases and J by 1 base, with 8 bases left in between. Germline loops: CDR1 SNHLY, CDR2 FYNNEI. The CDR3 is 13 residues long. The V gene is TRBV2, the J gene TRBJ2-1; maybe TRBD2 (5 bases). This clonotype was sampled from an adult with mismatch repair-deficient cancer. This sample comprised peripheral blood, obtained 2 weeks after starting pembrolizumab. The DNA of the CDR3 is TGTGCCAGCACGCGGGTGTCCTACAATGAGCAGTTCTTC. Translating gives CASTRVSYNEQFF.